These 17 T cell receptor beta chains were all obtained from the same sample, sequenced in a study of T cells after yellow fever vaccination. TCRdb itself ran the 5' RACE reads through MiXCR, one entry per CDR3 protein. The table shows around 260,000 distinct CDR3 sequences, with roughly 5.2% occurring only once. Source: CD4+ T cells sorted from PBMCs, taken on the day of the yellow fever booster vaccination. These receptor sequences come from a man aged 18 to 30 who received the YFV17D yellow fever vaccine.

This clonotype came up a few times. This chain joins TRBV20-1 and TRBJ1-6; perhaps TRBD1 as D (5 bases). Trimming removed 3 bases at V and 7 bases at J, with 13 bases between. The CDR3 has 14 residues. Germline CDR1 DFQATT, CDR2 SNEGSKA (reference sequence). CDR3 protein: CSASLQGSNSPLHF. CDR3 coding DNA: TGCAGTGCTAGTCTCCAGGGTAGCAATTCACCCCTCCACTTT.

This clonotype was seen a handful of times. The V and J genes are TRBV27 and TRBJ2-1, with 7 positions matching TRBD1. Germline loops: CDR1 MNHEY, CDR2 SMNVEV (reference sequence). V lost 6 bases and J lost 2; bases outside the gene matches: 7. This CDR3 is built from 15 residues. CDR3 loop: CASSTGEGAYNEQFF. The CDR3 nucleotides are TGTGCCAGCAGCACAGGGGAAGGAGCCTACAATGAGCAGTTCTTC.

This clonotype has at least ten counts. The V gene is TRBV12-3 or TRBV12-4, the J gene TRBJ1-3; D perhaps matches TRBD1 (6 bases). V lost 10 bases and J 1 base, leaving 17 bases between the germline ends. This CDR3 spans 15 amino acids. The CDR3 region has the DNA TGTGCCACCTCGGCTGGGGGCTTTTCTGGAAACACCATATATTTT. It specifies CATSAGGFSGNTIYF.

This clonotype came up a few times. A much larger clone lies a single base off, so this may be a read error. This chain joins TRBV7-9 and TRBJ2-7; D unresolved. The germline CDR1 and CDR2 sequences are SEHNR and FQNEAQ (reference sequence). Trimming took 4 bases from V and 2 from J, leaving 3 bases between them. The CDR3 has 11 residues. DNA for the CDR3: TGTGCCAGCAGCTCAGCCTACGAGCAGTACGTC. Its translation: CASSSAYEQYV.

Ten or more counts support this clonotype. This chain uses TRBV12-3 or TRBV12-4 with TRBJ1-5; maybe TRBD1 (5 bases). The V end lost 5 bases, the J end lost 4 bases, and 15 bases lay between the germline ends. The CDR3 has 15 residues. The CDR3 DNA is TGTGCCAGCAGTCCTGGGGGGAGTCGAAATCAGCCCCAGCATTTT. Translated, it gives CASSPGGSRNQPQHF.

The gene calls are TRBV5-1 and TRBJ2-5; TRBD1 might be the D (6 bases). The V end lost 4 bases, the J end lost 4 bases, and 17 bases lay between the germline ends. CDR1 and CDR2 from the germline V gene are SGHRS and YFSETQ. The CDR3 has 15 residues. The chain's CDR3 is CASSVLQGSGETQYF. The CDR3, as DNA: TGCGCCAGCAGCGTCCTACAGGGCTCGGGAGAGACCCAGTACTTC. Together with reference TRBV5-1 and TRBJ2-5, the CDR3 gives the full variable domain: KAGVTQTPRYLIKTRGQQVTLSCSPISGHRSVSWYQQTPGQGLQFLFEYFSETQRNKGNFPGRFSGRQFSNSRSEMNVSTLELGDSALYLCASSVLQGSGETQYFGPGTRLLVL.

The rearrangement links TRBV20-1 to TRBJ2-1; the D is unclear. V shed 3 bases and J shed 0 bases, with 12 bases lying between them. This CDR3 comprises 15 residues. Germline loops: CDR1 DFQATT, CDR2 SNEGSKA (reference sequence). The CDR3 is CSARERSFSYNEQFF. The DNA of the CDR3 is TGCAGTGCTAGGGAACGGTCTTTCTCCTACAATGAGCAGTTCTTC.

The chain joins TRBV7-2 to TRBJ2-5; no reliable D call. Trimming cost V 4 bases and J 2 bases, with 8 bases left between them. This CDR3 comprises 13 residues. Germline V gives CDR1 SGHTA, CDR2 FQGNSA. The CDR3 coding sequence is TGTGCCAGCAGCTCCTACCGGCAAGAGACCCAGTACTTC. As protein: CASSSYRQETQYF.

This clonotype turned up a few times. J is TRBJ2-7 and V is TRBV28; possibly TRBD2 for D (6 bases). Germline-derived CDR1 and CDR2 are MDHEN and SYDVKM. With 5 bases removed from V and 4 bases from J, the gap between germline ends came to 18 bases. The CDR3 sequence is 15 residues long. The CDR3: CASSATGLTTYEQYV. In nucleotides, the CDR3 is TGTGCCAGCAGTGCCACGGGACTCACCACGTACGAGCAGTACGTC.

Worth noting for this clonotype: A junction end diverges from the germline sequence, so it may reflect a read error. The V call is TRBV7-2, the J call TRBJ2-1; the D call may be TRBD1 or TRBD2 (6 bases each). This CDR3 contains 11 residues. CDR1 is SGHTA, CDR2 FQGNSA, per germline. The CDR3 sequence: CASSRGQGQIF. CDR3 DNA sequence: TGTGCCAGCAGCCGGGGGCAGGGGCAGATCTTC.

Only a few counts were recorded for this clonotype. The chain employs TRBV29-1 and TRBJ1-6; the D is unclear. The CDR3 has 11 residues. Deletions cut 4 bases from V and 9 bases from J, with 7 bases between. Germline lookup yields CDR1 SQVTM and CDR2 ANQGSEA. The CDR3 reads CSVGESSPLHF. CDR3 coding DNA: TGCAGCGTTGGAGAGTCTTCACCCCTCCACTTT.

The chain recombines TRBV5-1 with TRBJ2-1; 10 bases map to TRBD1. Germline values: CDR1 SGHRS, CDR2 YFSETQ. The CDR3 is 17 amino acids. Losses at the gene ends were 3 bases for V and 8 bases for J; bases not matched to a gene: 14. CDR3 sequence: CASSYRQGAPPSDEQFF. DNA of the CDR3: TGCGCCAGCAGCTATAGACAGGGGGCTCCCCCGTCTGATGAGCAGTTCTTC.

This clonotype showed up many times. The V call is TRBV6-6, the J call TRBJ1-6; perhaps TRBD1 as D (6 bases). The CDR3 covers 15 residues. Trimming removed 4 bases at V and 5 bases at J, with 12 bases between. Germline CDR1 and CDR2: MNHNY and SVGAGI (reference sequence). The CDR3 loop is CASSWGDTHNSPLHF. Written as DNA, the CDR3 is TGTGCCAGCAGTTGGGGGGACACACATAATTCACCCCTCCACTTT.

This clonotype occurred many times. The chain employs TRBV20-1 and TRBJ1-5; tentative D call: TRBD1 (5 bases). V lost 6 bases, J lost 12 bases, and 18 bases lay in between. This CDR3 has 12 amino acids. Germline V CDR1 and CDR2: DFQATT, SNEGSKA (reference sequence). The CDR3 coding sequence is TGCAGTGCCCGCGGACAAAATCCCAGCCAGCATTTT. Its translation is CSARGQNPSQHF.

The table lists this clonotype with a few counts. This chain links TRBV12-3 or TRBV12-4 with TRBJ2-7; D not resolved. The CDR3 is made up of 13 amino acids. Trimming pared 6 bases from V and 0 bases from J, leaving 9 bases between. The CDR3: CASRLRASYEQYF. In nucleotides, the CDR3 is TGTGCCAGCAGACTCCGGGCCTCCTACGAGCAGTACTTC.

This clonotype was found many times. The J gene is TRBJ2-3, the V gene TRBV10-3; TRBD1 might be the D (6 bases). The CDR3 totals 16 residues. The germline CDR1 and CDR2 sequences are ENHRY and SYGVKD. Trimming removed 2 bases from V and 2 bases from J, with 14 bases in between. CDR3 DNA sequence: TGTGCCATCAGTGAGCGGGTCGGGGACAACACAGATACGCAGTATTTT. It codes for CAISERVGDNTDTQYF.

This clonotype was counted many times. The V call is TRBV10-3, the J call TRBJ2-5; 7 nucleotides match TRBD1. The CDR3 has 14 amino acids. Trimming cost V 11 bases and J 4 bases; bases outside gene matches: 13. Germline V gives CDR1 ENHRY, CDR2 SYGVKD. CDR3 in amino acids: CAPCPRGTPETQYF. In DNA, the CDR3 is TGTGCCCCTTGCCCCAGGGGGACCCCAGAGACCCAGTACTTC.